This TCR beta chain was captured in a study of CD8 T cells in Susac syndrome. Random hexamers primed reverse transcription of about 0.45 to 1 ug RNA. TCR beta CDR3 was amplified by immunoSEQ multiplex PCR. This amplification extended across 54 Vbeta and 13 Jbeta segments. Each CDR3 protein gets one entry after TCRdb re-called the immunoSEQ multiplex PCR reads with MiXCR. The sample holds 150,000 to 200,000 distinct CDR3 sequences; just under 95% are singletons and the top ten take 0.085% to 0.1%. The CDR3 sequence is 17 residues long. V was pared by 2 bases and J by 5 bases, with 21 bases between. Sequencing was performed on CD4+ T cells from PBMCs. The V call is TRBV23-1, the J call TRBJ2-5; D unresolved. TRBV23-1 is designated an ORF whose function remains uncertain. This clonotype originated in a human donor with Susac syndrome. The CDR3 here is CASSQPSSRAKGETQYF. The CDR3 DNA reads TGCGCCAGCAGTCAACCTTCTTCACGGGCTAAAGGGGAGACCCAGTACTTC.